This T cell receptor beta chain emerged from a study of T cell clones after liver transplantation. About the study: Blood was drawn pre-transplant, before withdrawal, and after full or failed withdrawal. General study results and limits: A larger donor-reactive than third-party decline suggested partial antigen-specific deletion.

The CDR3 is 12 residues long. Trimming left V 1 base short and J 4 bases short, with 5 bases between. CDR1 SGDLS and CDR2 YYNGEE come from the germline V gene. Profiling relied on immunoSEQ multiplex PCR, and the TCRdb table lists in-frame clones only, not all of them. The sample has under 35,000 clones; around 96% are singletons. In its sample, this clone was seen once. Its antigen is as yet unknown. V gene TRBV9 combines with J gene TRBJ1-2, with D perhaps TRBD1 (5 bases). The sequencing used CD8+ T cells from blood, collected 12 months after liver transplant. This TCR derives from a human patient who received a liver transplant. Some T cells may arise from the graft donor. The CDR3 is CASSVQGYGYTF. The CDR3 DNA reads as TGTGCCAGCAGCGTACAGGGCTATGGCTACACCTTC. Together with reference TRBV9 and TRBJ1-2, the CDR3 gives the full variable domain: DSGVTQTPKHLITATGQRVTLRCSPRSGDLSVYWYQQSLDQGLQFLIQYYNGEERAKGNILERFSAQQFPDLHSELNLSSLELGDSALYFCASSVQGYGYTFGSGTRLTVV.